This T cell receptor beta chain was identified in a study of cytomegalovirus exposure and HLA in healthy donors. Notes on the study in general: Later analysis associated a missense DCLRE1C variant with TCR beta V- and J-gene trimming. CMV serostatus was the sole immune exposure information available.

PCR employed 60 Vbeta and 13 Jbeta primers. Produced via immunoSEQ multiplex PCR; TCRdb's table is partial and in-frame only. Of about 85,000 clones detected, approximately 80% appear once; the ten largest clones hold roughly 25%. The count of this clone is one. Antigen unknown. The CDR3 is made up of 15 amino acids. Losses at the gene ends were 5 bases for V and 5 bases for J; bases not matched to a gene: 6. CDR1 is SNHLY, CDR2 FYNNEI, per germline. The specimen was PBMCs. This sequence joins TRBV2 and TRBJ2-7; 13 positions agree with TRBD2. The sequence was collected from a woman in her forties or fifties in good health and CMV-seropositive. The CDR3 bases are TGTGCCAGCAGTCCGGGGGGACTAGCGGGGCACGAGCAGTACTTC. Translation: CASSPGGLAGHEQYF.